This TCR beta chain comes out of a study of B cell selection in AIRE deficiency. Regulatory T cells were sorted as CD4+CD25hiCD127low/negative. The V gene's germline CDR1 is SGDLS and CDR2 YYNGEE. Trimming removed 3 bases from V and 4 bases from J; junction bases left unmatched: 8. The CDR3 loop spans 17 amino acids. A word on this clone: Its specificity is not known.

The study, taken as a whole, reports: Shared Treg sequences had shorter CDR3s, biased toward rearrangements with few non-templated insertions. About 28% of healthy-shared Treg sequences were found among patient Tconv cells.

Clones were sequenced by immunoSEQ multiplex PCR, and TCRdb holds only the in-frame ones, with some missing. Of roughly 18,000 clones in the sample, about 93% were seen once. The gene calls are TRBV9 and TRBJ2-1, with 12 positions matching TRBD2. The TCR comes from a human donor in good health. Sample: CD4+CD25+ Tregs sorted from PBMCs. The CDR3 region is CASSARTGTSGYNEQFF. CDR3 nucleotide sequence: TGTGCCAGCAGCGCTCGAACCGGGACTAGCGGGTACAATGAGCAGTTCTTC.